The present entry profiles one TCR beta chain with its context. The antigen is not known. A second PCR, run for about 7 to 11 cycles, used a sample-barcoded 5' primer plus a J-beta primer mix. TCRdb fed the 5' RACE reads into MiXCR, producing one record per CDR3 protein. The data hold about 640,000 distinct CDR3 sequences, with around three fifths observed a single time. These data are taken from a study of blood T cells in healthy people across ages. Unmatched junction bases numbered 6, after V lost 7 bases and J lost 0 bases. The CDR3 is 14 residues long. Germline CDR1 is MNHGY and CDR2 is SAAAGT. Samples each yielded at least 5.5 micrograms of total RNA. Study findings and constraints: Investigators viewed diversity estimates from one million T cells as underestimates, the study reported. Diversity was higher, and naive CD4+ cells more numerous, in long-lived donors than in aged donors. In older individuals, TCR beta diversity per million T cells was lower, falling roughly linearly with age.

The TCR originated in a man aged 60 to 69 in good health. Input material: blood. V and J are TRBV6-8 and TRBJ2-7; 7 bases align to TRBD1. The CDR3 reads CASIGTANSYEQYF. As DNA, the CDR3 is TGTGCCAGCATTGGGACAGCGAACTCCTACGAGCAGTACTTC.